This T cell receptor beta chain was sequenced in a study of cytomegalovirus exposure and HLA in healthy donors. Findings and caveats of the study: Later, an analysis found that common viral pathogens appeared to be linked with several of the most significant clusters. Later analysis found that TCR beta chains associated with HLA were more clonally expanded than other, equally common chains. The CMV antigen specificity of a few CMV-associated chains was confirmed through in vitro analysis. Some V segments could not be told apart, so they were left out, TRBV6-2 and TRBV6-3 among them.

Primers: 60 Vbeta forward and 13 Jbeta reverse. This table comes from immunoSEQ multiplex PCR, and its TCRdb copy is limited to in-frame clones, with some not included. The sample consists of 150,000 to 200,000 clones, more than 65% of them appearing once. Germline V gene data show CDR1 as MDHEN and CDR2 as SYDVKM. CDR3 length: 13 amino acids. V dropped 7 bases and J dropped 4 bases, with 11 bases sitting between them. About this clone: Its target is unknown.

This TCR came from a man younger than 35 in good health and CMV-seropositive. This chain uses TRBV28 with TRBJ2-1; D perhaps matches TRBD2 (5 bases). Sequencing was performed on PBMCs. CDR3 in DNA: TGTGCCAGCAAGCTAGCACTGTACAATGAGCAGTTCTTC. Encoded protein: CASKLALYNEQFF.